The present entry profiles one TCR beta chain with its context. It lacks a known antigen. Base qualities are missing; no much larger clone stands one base away. Whole blood was collected in K2EDTA tubes by collaborating institutions according to the institutions' own protocols. For TCRbeta analysis, collaborators shipped samples in one of three forms: frozen whole blood, isolated PBMCs, or DNA extracted from either of those sample types. The data originate from a study of blood T cell repertoires in COVID-19 (dated by TCRdb to 2020 to 2021). With respect to the entire study: Samples from collaborators originated in the United States, Italy and Spain and spanned both the acute and convalescent phases of COVID-19. The material from the prospective study consisted of cDNA or gDNA derived from T cells, B-cell-depleted T cells, or PBMCs. The dataset comprised deeply sampled blood TCRbeta repertoires from subjects exposed to, actively infected with, or recovered from COVID-19. A freely available public database, intended as a resource for researchers studying the immune response to SARS-CoV-2, is where the repertoires were released. Samples were obtained from the ongoing ImmuneRACE study (first 160 participants) and from 1,254 subjects provided by 6 global collaborators. Nearly every sample came with metadata listing a de-identified subject ID, COVID-19 status, age in years and sex. Where HLA class I and class II types were available, the types were taken from metadata supplied by the sample provider, not from assay-based typing.

V is reduced by 6 bases and J by 1 base, leaving a spacing of 13 bases between them. The CDR3 runs 15 residues from the cysteine to the phenylalanine. The only DNA kept is the CDR3, 45 bases in frame from the first base. Based on the germline V gene, the CDR1 and CDR2 sequences are SNHLY and FYNNEI. TCRbeta CDR3 regions were amplified from genomic DNA using the immunoSEQ Assay, a bias-controlled multiplex PCR. On the authors' methods: The number of nucleated cells in each sample was estimated by amplification of reference gene primers within the assay. Sequence reads were collapsed and filtered to measure the absolute abundance of every unique TCRbeta CDR3 rearrangement. For each sample, productive Simpson clonality was calculated as the square root of Simpson's diversity index across productive rearrangements. TCRdb provides this immuneACCESS table in a form limited to in-frame rearrangements. Some clones are lacking; in checked studies, under half of them reflect an unresolved V gene, and why the rest are absent is not known. Clone size and the V and J calls come from that table; the DNA yielded D and trimming. Recorded for this sample are 130,000 to 150,000 clones; 70% to 85% of them occurred a single time. In total, the top ten clones hold 6.5% to 9% of the sample.

Here is what the overall study found, with its caveats: Clinical and demographic metadata were provided uncurated, with the amount varying by source and participant.

Here the chain combines TRBV2 and TRBJ2-1; perhaps TRBD2 is the D gene, with 6 bases matching. This TCR was sampled from a woman aged 50 to 60 in a cohort sampled during active or convalescent COVID-19. Sequences were obtained from peripheral blood. Read as DNA, the sequence is TGTGCCAGCAGCCCCCGGGACTTGTCCTACAATGAGCAGTTCTTC. Its translation is CASSPRDLSYNEQFF.